Below are 14 T cell receptor beta chains sequenced from a single sample in a study of blood T cell repertoires in COVID-19. Clones were sequenced by immunoSEQ multiplex PCR, and TCRdb holds only the in-frame ones, with some missing. This table has 65,000 to 100,000 clones, about 90% appearing once. The material sequenced was peripheral blood. The receptors stem from a woman older than 75 with acute or convalescent COVID-19.

As concerns this clone: A junction boundary mismatches the germline segment, possibly from a read error. The chain uses TRBV2 and TRBJ2-3, with D perhaps matching TRBD1 or TRBD2 (5 bases each). CDR1 is SNHLY and CDR2 is FYNNEI in the germline V gene. The CDR3 sequence is 13 residues long. CDR3 sequence reads: CASSEEGTDTQYF. For the CDR3, the DNA is TGTGCCAGCAGCGAAGAGGGGACAGATACGCAGTATTTT.

The chain is built from TRBV15 and TRBJ1-1; maybe TRBD1 (5 bases). The CDR3 is made up of 13 amino acids. V lost 5 bases and J lost 6, with 13 bases in between. Germline-derived CDR1 and CDR2 are LNHNV and YYDKDF (reference sequence). CDR3 region: CATSSAGKPEAFF. CDR3 DNA sequence: TGTGCCACCAGCTCCGCAGGGAAGCCTGAAGCTTTCTTT.

In this sample, this clone turned up once. The chain uses TRBV7-2 and TRBJ2-3; 8 positions agree with TRBD2. Losses at the gene ends were 1 base for V and 2 bases for J; bases not matched to a gene: 14. Germline CDR1 reads SGHTA; CDR2 reads FQGNSA. The CDR3 contains 19 residues. CDR3 in amino acids: CASSLDRWAGGLNTDTQYF. The CDR3 bases are TGTGCCAGCAGCTTAGATCGATGGGCGGGGGGCCTCAACACAGATACGCAGTATTTT.

This clone was picked up a small number of times. The chain is built from TRBV5-4 and TRBJ2-2, with D unresolved. Germline V CDR1 and CDR2: SGHNT, YYREEE (reference sequence). The CDR3 runs 12 residues. Between the trimmed V and J ends, which lost 2 bases and 7 bases, there was a span of 6 bases. The chain's CDR3 is CASSFSIGELFF. In DNA, the CDR3 is TGTGCCAGCAGCTTTTCAATCGGGGAGCTGTTTTTT.

This rearrangement joins TRBV7-9 to TRBJ2-7, with 10 bases aligning to TRBD2. J was trimmed by 2 bases and V by 5 bases; bases with no gene match: 6. The germline CDR1 and CDR2 sequences are SEHNR and FQNEAQ (reference sequence). The CDR3 contains 15 residues. CDR3 in DNA: TGTGCCAGCAGCCCCGGGACTAGCGTGACCTACGAGCAGTACTTC. Protein: CASSPGTSVTYEQYF. Using reference TRBV7-9 and TRBJ2-7 for the parts outside the CDR3, the full variable domain is DTGVSQNPRHKITKRGQNVTFRCDPISEHNRLYWYRQTLGQGPEFLTYFQNEAQLEKSRLLSDRFSAERPKGSFSTLEIQRTEQGDSAMYLCASSPGTSVTYEQYFGPGTRLTVT.

The genes are TRBV3-1 (or the pseudogene TRBV3-2) and TRBJ2-3; TRBD2 matches at 9 bases. There are 16 residues in the CDR3. In germline, CDR1 is LGHDT, CDR2 YNNKEL (reference sequence). V gave up 4 bases and J gave up 2 bases; unmatched junction bases: 7. CDR3 in amino acids: CASSPTSGPITDTQYF. In DNA, the CDR3 is TGTGCCAGCAGCCCGACTAGCGGACCCATCACAGATACGCAGTATTTT.

The CDR3, as DNA: TGTGCCAGCAGCCAAGACCCTAGCTCCGAGCAGTACTTC. Amino acid sequence: CASSQDPSSEQYF. The gene calls are TRBV14 and TRBJ2-7; weak D call: TRBD2 (5 bases). V lost 0 bases, J lost 6 bases, and 9 bases lay in between. This CDR3 comprises 13 residues. CDR1 is SGHDN and CDR2 is FVKESK in the germline V gene.

The chain carries TRBV3-1 (or the pseudogene TRBV3-2) and TRBJ2-1; 7 nucleotides align to TRBD2. Looked up from germline, CDR1 is LGHDT and CDR2 is YNNKEL (reference sequence). Trimming cost V 4 bases and J 0 bases; bases outside gene matches: 15. This CDR3 spans 19 amino acids. The CDR3, as DNA: TGTGCCAGCAGCCTCCTGGAGGTAGCGGGTATTAGCTCCTACAATGAGCAGTTCTTC. Amino acids: CASSLLEVAGISSYNEQFF.

The chain has TRBV7-2 and TRBJ2-3; D remains unclear. The CDR3 contains 15 residues. Germline CDR1 SGHTA, CDR2 FQGNSA. V shed 5 bases and J shed 2 bases, with 14 bases lying between them. In nucleotides, the CDR3 is TGTGCCAGCAGCCTACCCGGAAGCGACACAGATACGCAGTATTTT. It yields the protein CASSLPGSDTDTQYF.

DNA for the CDR3: TGTGCCAGCAGCCCTTTAGGGACTAGCAAAACCGAGCAGTACTTC. Amino acids: CASSPLGTSKTEQYF. The chain combines TRBV7-9 with TRBJ2-7; 9 positions agree with TRBD2. CDR1 and CDR2 from the germline V gene are SEHNR and FQNEAQ (reference sequence). V was clipped by 5 bases and J by 6 bases; unmatched bases: 11. This CDR3 spans 15 amino acids.

The genes are TRBV6-6 and TRBJ1-2; 9 bases line up with TRBD1. V lost 6 bases to trimming and J lost 3 bases; unmatched junction nucleotides: 8. The CDR3 extends over 15 amino acids. From germline, CDR1 is MNHNY and CDR2 SVGAGI (reference sequence). DNA for the CDR3: TGTGCCAGCAGAGGTAACGGGGACAGGGACTATGGCTACACCTTC. This codes for CASRGNGDRDYGYTF.

This chain uses TRBV18 with TRBJ2-1, with unresolved D. The V end was cut by 3 bases, the J end by 6 bases, with 3 bases between. The CDR3 extends over 11 amino acids. Germline V gene data show CDR1 as KGHSH and CDR2 as LQKENI. DNA for the CDR3: TGTGCCAGCTCACCCATCAATGAGCAGTTCTTC. Protein: CASSPINEQFF. Complete variable domain (other parts from reference TRBV18 and TRBJ2-1): NAGVMQNPRHLVRRRGQEARLRCSPMKGHSHVYWYRQLPEEGLKFMVYLQKENIIDESGMPKERFSAEFPKEGPSILRIQQVVRGDSAAYFCASSPINEQFFGPGTRLTVL.

The chain combines TRBV12-3 or TRBV12-4 with TRBJ2-1; TRBD2 matches at 9 bases. The CDR3 totals 12 residues. The V segment lost 6 bases and the J segment 12 bases; nucleotides outside the gene matches: 6. CDR3 DNA: TGTGCCAGCAGCCTCGGACTAGCGAGGCAGTTCTTC. Protein sequence: CASSLGLARQFF.

The rearrangement links TRBV5-1 to TRBJ2-7; perhaps TRBD1 as D (7 bases). The length of the CDR3 is 13 residues. Germline V gene sequence: CDR1 SGHRS, CDR2 YFSETQ. V gave up 4 bases and J gave up 3 bases, with 11 bases separating them. The CDR3 is CASSAGQRYEQYF. CDR3 coding DNA: TGCGCCAGCAGCGCGGGACAGCGCTACGAGCAGTACTTC.